A selection of T cell receptor beta chains follows, all from one sample in a study of blood T cell repertoires in COVID-19. Profiling relied on immunoSEQ multiplex PCR, and the TCRdb table lists in-frame clones only, not all of them. The profile covers roughly 40,000 clones, with 65% to 90% appearing a single time and 9.9% taken by the ten largest. The sequencing input was peripheral blood. The receptors stem from a human donor in a cohort sampled during active COVID-19. CDR3s include the opening cysteine and the closing phenylalanine or tryptophan. The D gene is left open where the match is weak. Clone size is given for some rows only: seen once, a few or many times, or a class if the clone is expanded.

V gene	D gene	J gene	clone size	CDR3 DNA	CDR3 protein
TRBV25-1	TRBD1	TRBJ1-1	-	TGTGCCAGTCAGGGGGTTGTGGCTGAAGCTTTCTTT	CASQGVVAEAFF
TRBV5-1	-	TRBJ2-1	few	TGCGCCAGCAGCCCCCCAGGCTCCTACAATGAGCAGTTCTTC	CASSPPGSYNEQFF
TRBV10-1	TRBD2	TRBJ2-3	-	TGCGCCAGCAGTGAGTCGACTAGCGGGGGGAGCACAGATACGCAGTATTTT	CASSESTSGGSTDTQYF
TRBV19	-	TRBJ2-1	-	TGTGCCAGTAGTATAGCGGGAGCCACCTACAATGAGCAGTTCTTC	CASSIAGATYNEQFF
TRBV7-9	-	TRBJ2-7	few	TGTGCCAGCAGCTTAGACGGGGGCTACGAGCAGTACTTC	CASSLDGGYEQYF
TRBV6-5	-	TRBJ2-3	-	TGTGCCAGCAGTATGGGGGGACAGTCGTTTCATACGCAGTATTTT	CASSMGGQSFHTQYF
TRBV5-1	TRBD2	TRBJ2-7	-	TGCGCCAGCAGCCAGATGTCTAGCGGGGGGCCCTACGAGCAGTACTTC	CASSQMSSGGPYEQYF
TRBV6-5	TRBD1	TRBJ2-5	-	TGTGCCAGCAAACGGACAGGGAACGGTCAAGAGACCCAGTACTTC	CASKRTGNGQETQYF
TRBV5-1	-	TRBJ2-5	-	TGCGCCAGCAGCTTTACAGGACAAGAGACCCAGTACTTC	CASSFTGQETQYF
TRBV30	TRBD2	TRBJ2-3	-	TGTGCCTGGAGTGTAGGGACTAGCGGGGGGTTAGATACGCAGTATTTT	CAWSVGTSGGLDTQYF
TRBV19	TRBD2	TRBJ2-3	-	TGTGCCAGTAGTATGGCGGGAGAGAGCACAGATACGCAGTATTTT	CASSMAGESTDTQYF
TRBV6-2/TRBV6-3	-	TRBJ2-7	-	TGTGCCAGCAGCCTAAGAGACAGGTGGTACGAGCAGTACTTC	CASSLRDRWYEQYF
TRBV4-2	TRBD1	TRBJ1-2	once	TGTGCCAGCAGCCAAGATTGGGGACAGGGTAACTATGGCTACACCTTC	CASSQDWGQGNYGYTF
TRBV5-1	-	TRBJ2-2	once	TGCGCCAGCAGCTTGGCCCAGGGAGGCGCCGGGGAGCTGTTTTTT	CASSLAQGGAGELFF
TRBV5-4	TRBD1	TRBJ1-6	-	TGTGCCAGCAGCGCCCGGGACAGCTATAATTCACCCCTCCACTTT	CASSARDSYNSPLHF
TRBV5-1	TRBD2	TRBJ2-7	-	TGCGCCAGCAGCTTGGGAGGCAGCGGGGGGGCATACGAGCAGTACTTC	CASSLGGSGGAYEQYF
TRBV5-1	-	TRBJ2-6	-	TGCGCCAGCAGCTATCGAACCCATGACAGATCTGGGGCCAACGTCCTGACTTTC	CASSYRTHDRSGANVLTF
TRBV6-2/TRBV6-3	-	TRBJ2-1	-	TGTGCCAGCAGTCATAGCTGGACAGTTAAAGATGAGCAGTTCTTC	CASSHSWTVKDEQFF
TRBV2	-	TRBJ1-5	once	TGTGCCAGCAGTGTCGGTGGGGGAGGGAGCAATCAGCCCCAGCATTTT	CASSVGGGGSNQPQHF
TRBV19	TRBD1	TRBJ1-6	-	TGTGCCAGTAGTATATCCCCCCTCGGGACAGGGGGTAATTCACCCCTCCACTTT	CASSISPLGTGGNSPLHF
TRBV10-3	-	TRBJ1-5	-	TGTGCCATCAGTGAGTCTGCGGGCAATCAGCCCCAGCATTTT	CAISESAGNQPQHF
TRBV5-1	-	TRBJ1-1	-	TGCGCCAGCAGCCCCAGGGTGGGCACTGAAGCTTTCTTT	CASSPRVGTEAFF
TRBV5-1	TRBD1	TRBJ2-7	-	TGCGCCAGCACCCGGGACAGGGGTCACTACGAGCAGTACTTC	CASTRDRGHYEQYF
TRBV7-2	-	TRBJ2-2	-	TGTGCCAGCAACCCGAGTAGAGTCGGGGAGCTGTTTTTT	CASNPSRVGELFF
TRBV4-1	-	TRBJ1-2	-	TGCGCCAGCAGCCAAGGGACAGCGGCTAACTATGGCTACACCTTC	CASSQGTAANYGYTF
TRBV5-4	TRBD1	TRBJ1-3	few	TGTGCCAGCAGCAGCAACAGGGGGAGTACAGGAAACACCATATATTTT	CASSSNRGSTGNTIYF
TRBV19	-	TRBJ1-6	-	TGTGCCAGCTCTCCCTCGGGGTTCGGACCCCTCCACTTT	CASSPSGFGPLHF
TRBV6-5	-	TRBJ1-4	-	TGTGCCAGCAGTTTTATAAAAACTAATGAAAAACTGTTTTTT	CASSFIKTNEKLFF
TRBV6-1	-	TRBJ1-2	-	TGTGCCAGCAGTGAAGACGCTTTTAACTTATATGGCTACACCTTC	CASSEDAFNLYGYTF
TRBV19	-	TRBJ1-3	few	TGTGCCACCAGTGACATACCTGGAAACACCATATATTTT	CATSDIPGNTIYF
TRBV21-1	-	TRBJ1-1	-	TGTGCCAGCAGCAATTGGACGGGGGTGATGAACACTGAAGCTTTCTTT	CASSNWTGVMNTEAFF
TRBV15	-	TRBJ1-2	few	TGTGCCACCAGCAGAGGGACAGACGACTATGGCTACACCTTC	CATSRGTDDYGYTF